Shown below are 32 T cell receptor beta chains from a single sample sequenced in a study of T cells in Graves' hyperthyroidism and ophthalmopathy. RNA transcripts were the template for amplifying TCR beta CDR3 regions. TCR CDR3 regions were first amplified by RT-PCR with HTBI primers. MiXCR was run by TCRdb on the multiplex PCR reads, yielding one entry per CDR3 protein. Here the sample spans around 620,000 distinct CDR3 sequences, around 16% being singletons. Specimen: blood. The source is a woman in her twenties or thirties with Graves' hyperthyroidism.

V and J are TRBV4-2 and TRBJ2-7, with D perhaps TRBD1 (6 bases). CDR3 size: 14 residues. Germline V lookup: CDR1 LGHNA, CDR2 YNFKEQ. V lost 3 bases to trimming and J lost 5 bases, with 14 bases between them. Here the CDR3 reads CASSQGRGFNEQYF. The DNA for the CDR3 is TGTGCCAGCAGCCAGGGTAGGGGGTTCAACGAGCAGTACTTC.

The rearrangement links TRBV27 to TRBJ1-1, with a tentative D call TRBD1 (5 bases). Trimming shortened V by 6 bases and J by 2 bases, and 22 bases separated the two germline ends. This CDR3 is built from 17 residues. From germline, CDR1 is MNHEY and CDR2 SMNVEV (reference sequence). The CDR3 region has the DNA TGTGCCAGCAGGAGGAGTTTGGGGGGGGAGGGAAACACTGAAGCTTTCTTT. Protein product: CASRRSLGGEGNTEAFF.

Points on this clonotype: One junction end does not reproduce the germline sequence, and a read error may be involved. The gene calls are TRBV7-9 and TRBJ1-1; D is uncertain. CDR1 and CDR2 from the germline V gene are SEHNR and FQNEAQ (reference sequence). This CDR3 is built from 13 residues. Here the CDR3 DNA reads TGTGTCAGCAGCTCAGGACTAAGCACTGAAGCTTTCTTT. Translating it yields CVSSSGLSTEAFF.

This clonotype was observed at least ten times. This chain uses TRBV27 with TRBJ2-7; tentative D call: TRBD2 (5 bases). Germline V gene lookup returns CDR1 MNHEY and CDR2 SMNVEV (reference sequence). V shed 3 bases and J shed 2 bases, with 11 bases lying between them. This CDR3 contains 14 residues. CDR3 sequence: CASSFGILAYEQYF. The CDR3 coding sequence is TGTGCCAGCAGTTTTGGCATACTAGCCTACGAGCAGTACTTC.

This clonotype was observed many times. The genes are TRBV5-1 and TRBJ2-1; D is unresolved. Germline V gives CDR1 SGHRS, CDR2 YFSETQ. Trimming left V 2 bases short and J 5 bases short, with 11 bases between. There are 14 residues in the CDR3. This CDR3 is CASSFYGTDNEQFF. As DNA, the CDR3 is TGCGCCAGCAGCTTCTACGGCACGGACAATGAGCAGTTCTTC.

This clonotype has a handful of counts. The chain employs TRBV28 and TRBJ1-5; D uncertain. CDR1 and CDR2 from the germline V gene are MDHEN and SYDVKM. Trimming left V 6 bases short and J 4 bases short, with 10 bases between. The CDR3 runs to 13 residues. The CDR3: CASRVAMNQPQHF. In nucleotides, the CDR3 is TGTGCCAGCAGGGTTGCCATGAATCAGCCCCAGCATTTT.

The rearrangement joins TRBV15 to TRBJ1-4; D is unresolved. The germline CDR1 and CDR2 sequences are LNHNV and YYDKDF (reference sequence). The CDR3 has 15 residues. Trimming shortened V by 1 base and J by 2 bases, and 8 bases separated the two germline ends. CDR3 sequence (DNA): TGTGCCACCAGCAGAGTACTCACGACTAATGAAAAACTGTTTTTT. Translation gives CATSRVLTTNEKLFF.

This clonotype showed up many times. The gene calls are TRBV27 and TRBJ2-7, with TRBD2 matching 8 bases. Germline V gives CDR1 MNHEY, CDR2 SMNVEV (reference sequence). After removal of 5 bases from V and 1 base from J, the junction contained 10 bases not matched to a gene. The CDR3 is 16 amino acids. The CDR3: CASSPYRTSPSYEQYF. The CDR3 nucleotides are TGTGCCAGCAGTCCTTACCGGACTAGCCCGTCCTACGAGCAGTACTTC.

This clonotype was picked up many times. The rearrangement links TRBV12-3 or TRBV12-4 to TRBJ2-3; the match to TRBD1 covers 8 bases. The J segment lost 4 bases and the V segment lost 6 bases, leaving 3 bases of the junction unmatched. The CDR3 totals 13 residues. CDR3 sequence reads: CASRQGVSDTQYF. The DNA of the CDR3 is TGTGCCAGCAGACAGGGGGTCTCAGATACGCAGTATTTT.

This clonotype was observed at least ten times. The gene calls are TRBV28 and TRBJ2-1, with a possible D match to TRBD2 (6 bases). This CDR3 is 12 amino acids long. Between the trimmed V and J ends, which lost 3 bases and 12 bases, there was a span of 12 bases. CDR1 and CDR2 from the germline V gene are MDHEN and SYDVKM. The DNA of the CDR3 is TGTGCCAGCAGTTTCCTAGTAGCGGTGCAGTTCTTC. Translating gives CASSFLVAVQFF.

This clonotype appeared a few times. The chain has TRBV4-1 and TRBJ2-1; D is uncertain. V was trimmed by 0 bases and J by 11 bases, leaving 5 bases between them. The CDR3 contains 11 residues. Germline CDR1 reads MGHRA; CDR2 reads YSYEKL. CDR3 in amino acids: CASSQDFQQFF. The CDR3 DNA reads TGCGCCAGCAGCCAAGATTTTCAGCAGTTCTTC.

The chain couples TRBV12-3 or TRBV12-4 to TRBJ2-6; D is undetermined. V was cut by 6 bases and J by 0 bases, with 18 bases left in between. CDR3 length: 18 amino acids. In DNA, the CDR3 is TGTGCCAGCAGAAACCTCGGAGCAGCCAACTCTGGGGCCAACGTCCTGACTTTC. It yields the protein CASRNLGAANSGANVLTF.

This clonotype turned up a few times. This chain joins TRBV7-2 and TRBJ2-7; 7 bases line up with TRBD1. The length of the CDR3 is 16 residues. In germline, CDR1 is SGHTA, CDR2 FQGNSA. V trimming: 4 bases; J trimming: 7 bases; junction bases outside the gene matches: 16. The CDR3 nucleotides read TGTGCCAGCAGCTCCTTCCGACAGGGTCCTAAGGGGGAGCAGTACTTC. Its translation: CASSSFRQGPKGEQYF.

Ten or more counts support this clonotype. The rearrangement links TRBV7-3 to TRBJ1-5; no firm D call. The V end was cut by 5 bases, the J end by 0 bases, with 14 bases between. This CDR3 comprises 16 residues. The germline V gene has CDR1 SGHTA and CDR2 FQGTGA. The CDR3 region is CASSHKGANSNQPQHF. The CDR3 coding sequence is TGTGCCAGCAGCCACAAGGGAGCTAATAGCAATCAGCCCCAGCATTTT. Full variable domain (remainder filled in from reference TRBV7-3 and TRBJ1-5): GAGVSQTPSNKVTEKGKYVELRCDPISGHTALYWYRQSLGQGPEFLIYFQGTGAADDSGLPNDRFFAVRPEGSVSTLKIQRTERGDSAVYLCASSHKGANSNQPQHFGDGTRLSIL.

This clonotype was found many times. The chain employs TRBV2 and TRBJ2-5, with a possible D match to TRBD1 (5 bases). Trimming took 4 bases from V and 3 from J, leaving 12 bases between them. Germline CDR1 is SNHLY and CDR2 is FYNNEI. CDR3 length: 14 amino acids. Here the CDR3 reads CASSAPQGEETQYF. The CDR3, as DNA: TGTGCCAGCAGTGCCCCCCAGGGCGAAGAGACCCAGTACTTC.

In its sample, this clonotype was seen many times. The chain has TRBV6-2 or TRBV6-3 and TRBJ2-3; possibly TRBD1 for D (5 bases). CDR3 length: 13 residues. The V gene's germline CDR1 is MNHEY and CDR2 SVGEGT. V lost 0 bases and J 10 bases, leaving 11 bases between the germline ends. This chain's CDR3 is CASSYSGPTAQYF. The CDR3 DNA follows: TGTGCCAGCAGTTACTCGGGGCCCACGGCGCAGTATTTT.

Ten or more counts support this clonotype. The genes are TRBV7-3 and TRBJ2-1; no clear D. Per germline, CDR1 SGHTA and CDR2 FQGTGA. V dropped 5 bases and J dropped 4 bases, with 9 bases sitting between them. The CDR3 extends over 13 amino acids. CDR3: CASSALGYNEQFF. The CDR3 nucleotides are TGTGCCAGCAGCGCCCTAGGGTACAATGAGCAGTTCTTC.

This clonotype was detected a few times. The rearrangement links TRBV18 to TRBJ1-4, with 7 bases identical to TRBD1. Germline V gene lookup returns CDR1 KGHSH and CDR2 LQKENI. V shed 6 bases, J shed 3 bases, and the junction held 4 bases outside the gene matches. The CDR3 covers 14 residues. As DNA, the CDR3 is TGTGCCAGCTCTGAGGGGGCACCTAATGAAAAACTGTTTTTT. It translates to CASSEGAPNEKLFF.

The chain recombines TRBV19 with TRBJ2-1; the D is unclear. Germline CDR1 and CDR2: LNHDA and SQIVND (reference sequence). The CDR3 sequence is 15 residues long. Trimming took off 5 bases at V and 4 bases at J, with 15 bases between the two ends. Here the CDR3 DNA reads TGTGCCAGTAGTCTCAATGTATTGTCATACAATGAGCAGTTCTTC. This sequence encodes CASSLNVLSYNEQFF.

At least ten counts were recorded for this clonotype. The rearrangement uses TRBV3-1 and TRBJ2-5, with 7 bases that match TRBD1. Trimming removed 0 bases from V and 5 bases from J; junction bases left unmatched: 3. CDR1 is LGHDT and CDR2 is YNNKEL in the germline V gene (reference sequence). This CDR3 has 14 amino acids. CDR3 residues: CASSQDTGAETQYF. The CDR3 DNA reads as TGTGCCAGCAGCCAAGATACAGGGGCGGAGACCCAGTACTTC.

This clonotype was recorded many times. The chain is built from TRBV5-1 and TRBJ2-3; D perhaps matches TRBD2 (6 bases). With 0 bases removed from V and 4 bases from J, the gap between germline ends came to 18 bases. The CDR3 extends over 17 amino acids. Per the germline V gene, CDR1 is SGHRS and CDR2 is YFSETQ. The CDR3 loop is CASSLAYMGGGADTQYF. The CDR3 region has the DNA TGCGCCAGCAGCTTGGCTTATATGGGAGGCGGGGCAGATACGCAGTATTTT.

The chain joins TRBV11-2 to TRBJ1-6; 12 bases are shared with TRBD1. Germline V gives CDR1 SGHAT, CDR2 FQNNGV. V was clipped by 0 bases and J by 10 bases; unmatched bases: 28. This CDR3 has 24 amino acids. The CDR3, as DNA: TGTGCCAGCAGCTTAGATCTGTCAGTTTTCGGGACAGGGGGCCCACCCTCCACTCCCTCACCCCTCCACTTT. It is translated as CASSLDLSVFGTGGPPSTPSPLHF. The variable domain in full, completed from reference TRBV11-2 and TRBJ1-6, reads EAGVAQSPRYKIIEKRQSVAFWCNPISGHATLYWYQQILGQGPKLLIQFQNNGVVDDSQLPKDRFSAERLKGVDSTLKIQPAKLEDSAVYLCASSLDLSVFGTGGPPSTPSPLHFGNGTRLTVT.

The table lists this clonotype with a few counts. This chain joins TRBV14 and TRBJ2-7, with 9 bases aligning to TRBD2. The CDR3 sequence is 16 residues long. J lost 0 bases, V lost 0 bases, and 3 bases had no gene match. Germline V gene lookup returns CDR1 SGHDN and CDR2 FVKESK. CDR3 sequence reads: CASSQDETSGSYEQYF. The CDR3 DNA reads TGTGCCAGCAGCCAAGATGAGACTAGCGGCTCCTACGAGCAGTACTTC.

The V gene is TRBV6-1, the J gene TRBJ1-5; D is unresolved. CDR1 and CDR2 from the germline V gene are MNHNS and SASEGT. Trimming removed 2 bases at V and 3 bases at J, with 8 bases between. The CDR3 extends over 14 amino acids. CDR3 sequence (DNA): TGTGCCAGCAGTGAACAGGACTCCAATCAGCCCCAGCATTTT. This codes for CASSEQDSNQPQHF.

Concerning this clonotype: A much larger clone lies one base from this, so it may be a read error. CDR3 sequence: CASSLPREVNKKLFF. CDR3 nucleotide sequence: TGTGCCAGCAGCTTACCCAGGGAAGTAAATAAAAAACTGTTTTTT. The V and J genes are TRBV11-2 and TRBJ1-4; a possible D gene is TRBD1 (5 bases). The CDR3 has 15 amino acids. In germline, CDR1 is SGHAT, CDR2 FQNNGV. The V end was cut by 2 bases, the J end by 9 bases, with 16 bases between.

Ten or more counts support this clonotype. The chain has TRBV28 and TRBJ2-7; TRBD1 aligns across 8 bases. J was trimmed by 9 bases and V by 5 bases; bases with no gene match: 9. The CDR3 has 13 residues. In germline, CDR1 is MDHEN, CDR2 SYDVKM. CDR3 in DNA: TGTGCCAGCAGTCCACTATCGACAGGGGTGCAGTACTTC. It translates to CASSPLSTGVQYF.

As concerns this clonotype: A much bigger clone sits one base away, suggesting this may be a read error. The conserved closing phenylalanine or tryptophan is absent in this CDR3, likely reflecting a read error. The gene calls are TRBV7-2 and TRBJ1-1, with D uncertain. V dropped 4 bases and J dropped 5 bases, with 11 bases sitting between them. Germline-derived CDR1 and CDR2 are SGHTA and FQGNSA. This CDR3 has 13 residues. The CDR3 DNA sequence: TGTGCCAGCAGCTCTGTCCAGGCGACTGAAGCTTTCTTG. Translated: CASSSVQATEAFL.

In its sample, this clonotype was seen many times. The chain joins TRBV6-5 to TRBJ2-7; D remains unclear. CDR3 length: 15 amino acids. The germline V gene has CDR1 MNHEY and CDR2 SVGAGI. Trimming cost V 2 bases and J 6 bases, with 17 bases left between them. In DNA, the CDR3 is TGTGCCAGCAGTTACGGGTTGGCCGAATCCGCCGAGCAGTACTTC. It yields the protein CASSYGLAESAEQYF.

The genes are TRBV29-1 and TRBJ2-1, with D perhaps TRBD1 (6 bases). Deletions cut 4 bases from V and 0 bases from J, with 10 bases between. The V gene's germline CDR1 is SQVTM and CDR2 ANQGSEA. The CDR3 has 14 residues. CDR3 sequence (DNA): TGCAGCGTTGCAGGGGCCAGCTCCTACAATGAGCAGTTCTTC. Residues: CSVAGASSYNEQFF.

This clonotype turned up a few times. This rearrangement joins TRBV27 to TRBJ2-1, with 9 bases fitting TRBD1. The germline gives CDR1 MNHEY, CDR2 SMNVEV (reference sequence). The CDR3 has 16 residues. V gave up 4 bases and J gave up 4 bases; unmatched junction bases: 8. The CDR3 region has the DNA TGTGCCAGCAGTTCACCGGGACAGGGCCTTTACAATGAGCAGTTCTTC. Protein sequence: CASSSPGQGLYNEQFF.

This clonotype came up a few times. V gene TRBV27 combines with J gene TRBJ2-5, with D perhaps TRBD1 (8 bases). V lost 1 base and J lost 2, with 14 bases in between. The CDR3 spans 16 residues. Germline V gene sequence: CDR1 MNHEY, CDR2 SMNVEV (reference sequence). The CDR3 here is CASSLLNRGGQETQYF. The CDR3 region has the DNA TGTGCCAGCAGTTTATTAAACAGGGGGGGTCAAGAGACCCAGTACTTC.

Concerning this clonotype: A read error may explain this, as a much larger clone is one base away. The CDR3 does not close with the conserved phenylalanine or tryptophan, likely indicating a read error. J is TRBJ1-4 and V is TRBV7-2; unclear D gene. This CDR3 contains 15 residues. Germline V CDR1 and CDR2: SGHTA, FQGNSA. The V end lost 3 bases, the J end lost 0 bases, and 8 bases lay between the germline ends. The chain's CDR3 is CASSFLQPTNEKLFI. Here the CDR3 DNA reads TGTGCCAGCAGCTTCCTACAGCCAACTAATGAAAAACTGTTTATT.